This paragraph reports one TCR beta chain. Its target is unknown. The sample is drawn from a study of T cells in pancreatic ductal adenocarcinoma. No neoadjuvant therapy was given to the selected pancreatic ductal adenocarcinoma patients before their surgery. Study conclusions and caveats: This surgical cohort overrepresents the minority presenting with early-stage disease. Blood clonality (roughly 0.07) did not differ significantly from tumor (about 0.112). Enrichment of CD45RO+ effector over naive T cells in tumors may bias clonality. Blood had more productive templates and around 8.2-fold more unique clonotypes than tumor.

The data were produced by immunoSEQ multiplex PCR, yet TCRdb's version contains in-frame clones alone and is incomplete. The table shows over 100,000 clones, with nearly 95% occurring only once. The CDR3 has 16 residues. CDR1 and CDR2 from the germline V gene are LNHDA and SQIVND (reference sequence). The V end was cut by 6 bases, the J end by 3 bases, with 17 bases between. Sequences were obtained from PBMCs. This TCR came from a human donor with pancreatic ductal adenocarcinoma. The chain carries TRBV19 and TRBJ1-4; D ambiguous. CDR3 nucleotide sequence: TGTGCCAGTAGCGCGTCTCGGTCGGAGGCTAATGAAAAACTGTTTTTT. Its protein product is CASSASRSEANEKLFF.